These 18 T cell receptor beta chains share one sample of origin, sequenced in a study of T cells in Graves' hyperthyroidism and ophthalmopathy. Amplified regions were TCR beta CDR3 sequences from RNA transcripts. Using the HTBI primer set, a first-round RT-PCR was run on the TCR CDR3. TCRdb used MiXCR to reprocess the multiplex PCR reads, holding one entry per CDR3 protein. The sample carries some 500,000 distinct CDR3 sequences, about 16% recorded once. Sample: blood. These receptors were obtained from a woman in her twenties or thirties with Graves' ophthalmopathy.

In its sample, this clonotype was seen many times. V usage is TRBV29-1 and J usage is TRBJ1-1, with D maybe TRBD1 (5 bases). Germline assignment: CDR1 SQVTM and CDR2 ANQGSEA. V shed 4 bases and J shed 1 base, with 13 bases lying between them. The CDR3 extends over 14 amino acids. The CDR3 region is CSVGPDGGNTEAFF. The CDR3 region has the DNA TGCAGCGTTGGGCCAGACGGGGGGAACACTGAAGCTTTCTTT.

This clonotype was picked up many times. The V call is TRBV7-2, the J call TRBJ2-7, with TRBD2 identical over 13 bases. The CDR3 has 15 residues. Germline V CDR1 and CDR2: SGHTA, FQGNSA. V trimming: 1 base; J trimming: 7 bases; junction bases outside the gene matches: 4. CDR3 coding DNA: TGTGCCAGCAGCTTAGGAGGACTAGCGGGAGTTGAGCAGTACTTC. It translates to CASSLGGLAGVEQYF.

The sample holds a few counts of this clonotype. The rearrangement joins TRBV6-1 to TRBJ2-5, with TRBD2 matching over 9 bases. CDR3 length equals 14 residues. Looked up from germline, CDR1 is MNHNS and CDR2 is SASEGT. Trimming at V came to 8 bases and at J to 2 bases, leaving 6 bases not matched to a gene. Here the CDR3 reads CASSASGKQETQYF. CDR3 bases: TGTGCCAGCTCTGCTAGCGGGAAACAAGAGACCCAGTACTTC.

This clonotype was observed at least ten times. The chain is built from TRBV18 and TRBJ2-3, with D perhaps TRBD1 (5 bases). The germline V and J ends were trimmed by 2 bases and 2 bases, with 17 bases remaining between them. The CDR3 totals 17 residues. Looked up from germline, CDR1 is KGHSH and CDR2 is LQKENI. The DNA for the CDR3 is TGTGCCAGCTCACCATCAAAGGGGTGGGCAGCCACAGATACGCAGTATTTT. Amino acid sequence: CASSPSKGWAATDTQYF.

This clonotype was seen ten or more times. The V gene is TRBV6-1, the J gene TRBJ1-1, with a tentative D call TRBD1 (6 bases). The CDR3 loop spans 14 amino acids. The ends were cut back, 6 bases at V and 1 base at J, with 12 bases in the middle. Germline CDR1 is MNHNS and CDR2 is SASEGT. CDR3 bases: TGTGCCAGCAGCCCCAGGGGAAAGAACACTGAAGCTTTCTTT. The encoded protein is CASSPRGKNTEAFF.

The chain carries TRBV7-9 and TRBJ2-1, with 9 bases aligning to TRBD2. The CDR3 consists of 11 residues. In germline, CDR1 is SEHNR, CDR2 FQNEAQ (reference sequence). J gave up 16 bases and V 4 bases, and 5 bases lay outside the gene matches. The CDR3 sequence: CASSSTGTSFF. The CDR3 DNA is TGTGCCAGCAGCTCTACCGGGACTAGCTTCTTC.

The sample holds many counts of this clonotype. The rearrangement joins TRBV29-1 to TRBJ2-1, with D perhaps being TRBD1 or TRBD2 (5 bases each). This CDR3 is 12 amino acids long. CDR1 is SQVTM, CDR2 ANQGSEA, per germline. V lost 4 bases, J lost 9 bases, and 13 bases lay in between. CDR3 sequence: CSVGERDGEQFF. In DNA form, the CDR3 reads TGCAGCGTTGGGGAACGGGACGGTGAGCAGTTCTTC.

This clonotype has at least ten counts. The rearrangement links TRBV28 to TRBJ1-5; the D is unclear. The CDR3 runs to 11 residues. Germline V gives CDR1 MDHEN, CDR2 SYDVKM. The V gene lost 3 bases and the J gene lost 6 bases, with 3 bases spanning the gap. The CDR3 nucleotides read TGTGCCAGCAGTTTTGGTCAGCCCCAGCATTTT. Protein sequence: CASSFGQPQHF.

This chain links TRBV19 with TRBJ2-7, with 8 bases lining up with TRBD1. CDR1 LNHDA and CDR2 SQIVND come from the germline V gene (reference sequence). This CDR3 comprises 14 residues. Unmatched junction bases numbered 14, after V lost 9 bases and J lost 7 bases. In DNA form, the CDR3 reads TGTGCCAGCCGGACAGGGACCGGCTCGGGGGAGCAGTACTTC. It translates to CASRTGTGSGEQYF.

There are many counts of this clonotype. The chain joins TRBV7-2 to TRBJ2-5; 12 nucleotides agree with TRBD2. With V trimmed by 4 bases and J by 5 bases, 2 bases remained unmatched. Germline V gene data show CDR1 as SGHTA and CDR2 as FQGNSA. This CDR3 comprises 14 residues. The DNA of the CDR3 is TGTGCCAGCAGCTACCTAGCGGGAGGGGAGACCCAGTACTTC. Translation: CASSYLAGGETQYF.

This clonotype was detected ten times or more. The chain employs TRBV11-2 and TRBJ1-4; a possible D gene is TRBD1 (5 bases). The germline gives CDR1 SGHAT, CDR2 FQNNGV. CDR3 length equals 16 residues. Trimming cost V 5 bases and J 6 bases, with 19 bases left between them. CDR3 in amino acids: CASSGGRDGWDEKLFF. The CDR3 DNA sequence: TGTGCCAGCAGCGGGGGTAGGGACGGATGGGATGAAAAACTGTTTTTT.

This clonotype was counted only a few times. The chain has TRBV28 and TRBJ1-1; D is uncertain. The CDR3 runs 14 residues. Trimming pared 3 bases from V and 1 base from J, leaving 9 bases between. Germline V lookup: CDR1 MDHEN, CDR2 SYDVKM. The CDR3 nucleotides read TGTGCCAGCAGTTTTGCAGAGTGGAACACTGAAGCTTTCTTT. This codes for CASSFAEWNTEAFF. Supplemented by reference TRBV28 and TRBJ1-1, the full variable domain reads DVKVTQSSRYLVKRTGEKVFLECVQDMDHENMFWYRQDPGLGLRLIYFSYDVKMKEKGDIPEGYSVSREKKERFSLILESASTNQTSMYLCASSFAEWNTEAFFGQGTRLTVV.

This clonotype was detected many times. This chain joins TRBV7-8 and TRBJ2-7; 12 bases are a match to TRBD2. Germline V gene lookup returns CDR1 SGHVS and CDR2 FQNEAQ. The CDR3 spans 15 residues. Losses at the gene ends were 3 bases for V and 5 bases for J; bases not matched to a gene: 5. The CDR3 DNA follows: TGTGCCAGCAGCTTCGGGACTAGCGGGTTCGACGAGCAGTACTTC. This translates into CASSFGTSGFDEQYF.

This clonotype was detected many times. DNA of the CDR3: TGTGCCACCAGTGGTGTTGGGACGGGAGGCTCCTACGAGCAGTACTTC. Protein: CATSGVGTGGSYEQYF. The V gene is TRBV24-1, the J gene TRBJ2-7; 7 nucleotides align to TRBD2. Germline V gene data show CDR1 as KGHDR and CDR2 as SFDVKD. CDR3 length: 16 amino acids. Losses at the gene ends were 5 bases for V and 0 bases for J; bases not matched to a gene: 9.

This clonotype occurred a few times. This chain links TRBV3-1 with TRBJ2-2, with a weak D call TRBD2 (6 bases). The ends were cut back, 4 bases at V and 1 base at J, with 10 bases in the middle. In germline, CDR1 is LGHDT, CDR2 YNNKEL (reference sequence). There are 15 residues in the CDR3. The chain's CDR3 is CASSPGVVNTGELFF. The CDR3 DNA follows: TGTGCCAGCAGCCCGGGGGTTGTGAACACCGGGGAGCTGTTTTTT.

The chain carries TRBV20-1 and TRBJ2-7; TRBD2 aligns across 9 bases. The germline V gene has CDR1 DFQATT and CDR2 SNEGSKA (reference sequence). Trimming at V came to 0 bases and at J to 2 bases, leaving 5 bases not matched to a gene. The CDR3 is 15 amino acids. This CDR3 is CSARDVGGRAYEQYF. CDR3 nucleotides: TGCAGTGCTAGAGATGTTGGCGGGAGGGCCTACGAGCAGTACTTC.

The chain links TRBV9 to TRBJ1-1; the D is unclear. Trimming stripped 0 bases from V and 6 bases from J, with 9 bases between. Germline loops: CDR1 SGDLS, CDR2 YYNGEE. The CDR3 is made up of 13 amino acids. CDR3 in DNA: TGTGCCAGCAGCGTAGGCGACGGGGCTGAAGCTTTCTTT. Translated: CASSVGDGAEAFF.

This clonotype came up a few times. The genes are TRBV4-3 and TRBJ2-7, with 10 nucleotides matching TRBD2. This CDR3 is 17 amino acids long. Germline V gene sequence: CDR1 LGHNA, CDR2 YSLEER. Trimming at V came to 3 bases and at J to 0 bases, leaving 8 bases not matched to a gene. The CDR3 is CASSQGRTSGVSYEQYF. DNA for the CDR3: TGCGCCAGCAGCCAGGGAAGGACTAGCGGAGTCTCCTACGAGCAGTACTTC.